The sequence of this TCR beta chain was determined in a study of blood T cell repertoires in COVID-19 (dated by TCRdb to about 2020). For the study in its entirety: The collaborator samples originated in the United States, Italy and Spain and spanned the acute and convalescent phases of COVID-19. The prospective study material was composed of cDNA or gDNA derived from T cells, B-cell-depleted T cells, or PBMCs. Deeply sampled blood TCRbeta repertoires from subjects exposed to, actively infected with, or recovered from COVID-19 were included in the dataset. The repertoires were released in a freely available public database intended as a resource for research on the immune response to SARS-CoV-2. The samples were drawn from the first 160 participants of the ongoing ImmuneRACE study and from 1,254 subjects provided by 6 global collaborators. The sample metadata nearly always contained a de-identified subject ID, COVID-19 status, age in years and sex. Where available, HLA class I and class II types were taken from metadata supplied by the sample provider and were not determined by assay-based typing.

Reading the germline V gene gives CDR1 SGHVS and CDR2 FNYEAQ. V is trimmed back by 4 bases and J by 7 bases, and the junction contains 7 bases that no gene match accounts for. Inclusive of the bounding cysteine and phenylalanine, the CDR3 is 15 residues long. Only the CDR3 part of the read is kept: 45 bases, read in frame from the first base. TCRbeta CDR3 regions were amplified from genomic DNA by means of the immunoSEQ Assay, a bias-controlled multiplex PCR. The study's own analysis went as follows. The number of nucleated cells in each sample was estimated from the amplification of reference gene primers within the assay. To quantify the absolute abundance of each unique TCRbeta CDR3 rearrangement, sequence reads were collapsed and filtered. For each sample, productive Simpson clonality was calculated as the square root of Simpson's diversity index over productive rearrangements. TCRdb took over this immuneACCESS table, retaining in-frame rearrangements with V and J assigned. Such tables are incomplete; in checked studies, under half of the missing clones stem from an unresolved V gene, and the remainder is unexplained. V, J and clone size derive from that table, while D and trimming were established from the DNA sequence. This sample comprises roughly 10,000 clones, about 90% of them detected only once. The ten largest make up under 30% of the sample.

Beyond this particular receptor, the publication reports: Clinical and demographic metadata were provided uncurated, with the amount varying by source and participant.

Whole blood was collected in K2EDTA tubes by collaborating institutions according to the institutions' own protocols. For TCRbeta analysis, collaborator samples were shipped as frozen whole blood, as isolated PBMCs, or as DNA extracted from either sample type. As regards this clone: Its binding antigen is unknown. Base qualities are missing; no much larger clone stands one base away.

This sequence uses TRBV7-6 and TRBJ1-4; the junction holds 9 bases that match TRBD1. The sample comprised peripheral blood. This receptor was obtained from a man younger than 40 with active or convalescent COVID-19. Here is the DNA: TGTGCCAGCAGCTCCCTACAGGGGGCTTTTGAAAAACTGTTTTTT. Translated, it gives CASSSLQGAFEKLFF.